These 10 T cell receptor beta chains share one sample of origin, sequenced in a study of regulatory T cells in long-lasting Graves disease. The time point was: persistent/refractory GD, antithyroid drugs over 5 years with positive TRAb. RNA extracted from PBMCs served as the sequencing template. Researchers made TCR beta libraries by using iRepertoire HTBI primers and running Arm-PCR on CDR3 regions. A single record per CDR3 protein comes from TCRdb applying MiXCR to the multiplex PCR reads. The sample includes over 350,000 distinct CDR3 sequences, 20% to 25% seen only once; the top ten take less than 25%. Material: peripheral blood mononuclear cells (PBMCs), obtained when the disease was refractory, from a patient treated with antithyroid drugs. Receptors originate from a female donor with Graves disease.

This clonotype has at least ten counts. The V and J genes are TRBV7-3 and TRBJ1-1; D uncertain. The CDR3 runs 13 residues. Trimming stripped 5 bases from V and 8 bases from J, with 15 bases between. Germline CDR1 is SGHTA and CDR2 is FQGTGA. The CDR3 nucleotides are TGTGCCAGCAGCCAGACCGGAGGAGGGGAAGCTTTCTTT. This sequence encodes CASSQTGGGEAFF.

This chain connects TRBV6-1 to TRBJ2-2; D uncertain. With 6 bases removed from V and 8 bases from J, the gap between germline ends came to 10 bases. The germline gives CDR1 MNHNS, CDR2 SASEGT. This CDR3 is built from 12 residues. CDR3 nucleotide sequence: TGTGCCAGCAGATTCGCCTTTGGGGAGCTGTTTTTT. Amino acid sequence: CASRFAFGELFF.

Many counts were recorded for this clonotype. The chain couples TRBV28 to TRBJ2-5, with TRBD1 matching 10 bases. V lost 1 base and J lost 3; bases outside the gene matches: 8. This CDR3 has 17 amino acids. CDR1 MDHEN and CDR2 SYDVKM come from the germline V gene. The CDR3 spells CASSLYDSGTGEETQYF. CDR3 DNA: TGTGCCAGCAGTTTATACGATTCCGGGACAGGGGAAGAGACCCAGTACTTC.

A few counts support this clonotype. This chain joins TRBV6-2 or TRBV6-3 and TRBJ1-5; perhaps TRBD1 as D (6 bases). The CDR3 runs 15 residues. V lost 0 bases, J lost 4 bases, and 10 bases lay in between. The germline CDR1 and CDR2 sequences are MNHEY and SVGEGT. Here the CDR3 DNA reads TGTGCCAGCAGTTACTCGAGGGGGGGGAATCAGCCCCAGCATTTT. Translation gives CASSYSRGGNQPQHF.

This clonotype was recorded at least ten times. The V and J genes are TRBV2 and TRBJ1-5; D possibly corresponds to TRBD1 (5 bases). V was trimmed by 7 bases and J by 0 bases, leaving 10 bases between them. Germline lookup yields CDR1 SNHLY and CDR2 FYNNEI. This CDR3 has 14 amino acids. CDR3 sequence reads: CASKGKISNQPQHF. CDR3 sequence (DNA): TGTGCCAGCAAGGGGAAGATTAGCAATCAGCCCCAGCATTTT.

This clonotype occurred a few times. A read error may produce the germline difference seen at one junction end. The chain combines TRBV29-1 with TRBJ2-1; 9 bases line up with TRBD2. This CDR3 has 17 amino acids. Germline V gene lookup returns CDR1 SQVTM and CDR2 ANQGSEA. In DNA form, the CDR3 reads TGCAGCGTCGAAGTTGGGGCTGGGGTAGCGGGAGTTGCTGAGCAGTTCTTC. It is translated as CSVEVGAGVAGVAEQFF.

In this sample, this clonotype turned up a few times. V usage is TRBV11-2 and J usage is TRBJ1-1; the match to TRBD1 covers 8 bases. The J segment lost 1 base and the V segment lost 2 bases, leaving 9 bases of the junction unmatched. The length of the CDR3 is 17 residues. CDR1 is SGHAT and CDR2 is FQNNGV in the germline V gene. CDR3 in amino acids: CASSLRGWGTGNTEAFF. The CDR3 DNA is TGTGCCAGCAGCTTAAGGGGATGGGGGACAGGGAACACTGAAGCTTTCTTT. Complete variable domain (other parts from reference TRBV11-2 and TRBJ1-1): EAGVAQSPRYKIIEKRQSVAFWCNPISGHATLYWYQQILGQGPKLLIQFQNNGVVDDSQLPKDRFSAERLKGVDSTLKIQPAKLEDSAVYLCASSLRGWGTGNTEAFFGQGTRLTVV.

The gene calls are TRBV7-9 and TRBJ2-4; TRBD2 aligns across 13 bases. CDR3 length: 20 amino acids. Germline CDR1 SEHNR, CDR2 FQNEAQ (reference sequence). The junction had 19 bases not matched to a gene; V was cut back by 5 bases and J by 6 bases. CDR3 nucleotides: TGTGCCAGCAGCCTCGTATCTCGCGGACTAGCGGGAGATGGTAGAAACATTCAGTACTTC. Translating gives CASSLVSRGLAGDGRNIQYF.

This clonotype was counted between two and nine times. V usage is TRBV7-3 and J usage is TRBJ2-6; 11 nucleotides agree with TRBD1. V lost 2 bases and J lost 0; bases outside the gene matches: 9. In germline, CDR1 is SGHTA, CDR2 FQGTGA. There are 20 residues in the CDR3. The CDR3 sequence: CASSLYALGTGGSGANVLTF. The CDR3 DNA reads TGTGCCAGCAGCTTATACGCCCTCGGGACAGGGGGCTCTGGGGCCAACGTCCTGACTTTC. The full variable domain, with the rest looked up from reference TRBV7-3 and TRBJ2-6, is GAGVSQTPSNKVTEKGKYVELRCDPISGHTALYWYRQSLGQGPEFLIYFQGTGAADDSGLPNDRFFAVRPEGSVSTLKIQRTERGDSAVYLCASSLYALGTGGSGANVLTFGAGSRLTVL.

This clonotype was seen more than once but under ten times. The chain has TRBV27 and TRBJ2-2; the match to TRBD1 covers 7 bases. V lost 5 bases to trimming and J lost 0 bases; unmatched junction nucleotides: 6. The CDR3 sequence is 16 residues long. Germline V lookup: CDR1 MNHEY, CDR2 SMNVEV (reference sequence). The CDR3: CASSPQTGTNTGELFF. DNA of the CDR3: TGTGCCAGCAGTCCCCAGACAGGGACGAACACCGGGGAGCTGTTTTTT.